The rows below give T cell receptor beta chains drawn from one sample of a study of identical twins. One entry per CDR3 protein, called by TCRdb with MiXCR from the 5' RACE reads. The sample records around 340,000 distinct CDR3 sequences, approximately 8.7% being singletons. Sequences were obtained from naive T cells sorted from blood. The receptors shown here come from a woman aged 45 to 65 in good health. CDR3s include the opening cysteine and the closing phenylalanine or tryptophan. The order of the fields is J gene, clone size, V gene, D gene, CDR3 DNA, CDR3 protein. D genes are given only for firm matches. Size is stated for part of the rows, as once, few or many counts, or as a class when the clone is expanded.

j_call: TRBJ2-2
clone_size: .
v_call: TRBV29-1
d_call: TRBD2
cdr3_nt: TGCAGCGGCGGGAGGGCCTCCGGGGAGCTGTTTTTT
cdr3_aa: CSGGRASGELFF

j_call: TRBJ2-5
clone_size: few
v_call: TRBV12-3/TRBV12-4
d_call: TRBD1
cdr3_nt: TGTGCCAGCAGTCAAACAGGGGGCCTCCAAGAGACCCAGTACTTC
cdr3_aa: CASSQTGGLQETQYF

j_call: TRBJ1-2
clone_size: many
v_call: TRBV16
d_call: TRBD1
cdr3_nt: TGTGCCAGCAGCCCAGCGGACAGGGGAGAGAGTTATGGCTACACCTTC
cdr3_aa: CASSPADRGESYGYTF

j_call: TRBJ1-1
clone_size: many
v_call: TRBV4-1
d_call: .
cdr3_nt: TGCGCCAGCAGCCCCCGGGCAGGGGTATTGGAAGCTTTCTTT
cdr3_aa: CASSPRAGVLEAFF

j_call: TRBJ1-1
clone_size: few
v_call: TRBV5-1
d_call: .
cdr3_nt: TGCGCCAGCAGCCGGGACCTCACTGAAGCTTTCTTT
cdr3_aa: CASSRDLTEAFF

j_call: TRBJ2-6
clone_size: .
v_call: TRBV4-1
d_call: TRBD1
cdr3_nt: TGCGCCAGCAGCCAAGATCAACAGGGGTGGATTGGTGGGGCCAACGTCCTGACTTTC
cdr3_aa: CASSQDQQGWIGGANVLTF

j_call: TRBJ2-1
clone_size: many
v_call: TRBV20-1
d_call: TRBD2
cdr3_nt: TGCAGTGCTAGTCGGACTAGCGGGAGAGGTTTAAATGAGCAGTTCTTC
cdr3_aa: CSASRTSGRGLNEQFF

j_call: TRBJ2-5
clone_size: many
v_call: TRBV10-3
d_call: TRBD2
cdr3_nt: TGTGCCATCCGCGGGGGGACCCGGACGGCGCCCATCGAGACCCAGTACTTC
cdr3_aa: CAIRGGTRTAPIETQYF

j_call: TRBJ2-4
clone_size: many
v_call: TRBV12-3/TRBV12-4
d_call: .
cdr3_nt: TGTGCCAGCAGTCTGGACCAGAAAAACATTCAGTACTTC
cdr3_aa: CASSLDQKNIQYF

j_call: TRBJ2-1
clone_size: .
v_call: TRBV20-1
d_call: TRBD2
cdr3_nt: TGCAGTGCTAGCCTAGCGGGACCTGAGCAGTTCTTC
cdr3_aa: CSASLAGPEQFF

j_call: TRBJ2-7
clone_size: .
v_call: TRBV27
d_call: .
cdr3_nt: TGTGCCAGCAGTCCGAACAGGCGCGAGCAGTACTTC
cdr3_aa: CASSPNRREQYF

j_call: TRBJ1-1
clone_size: .
v_call: TRBV3-1
d_call: .
cdr3_nt: TGTGCCAGCAGCTATTACGGCACTGAAGCTTTCTTT
cdr3_aa: CASSYYGTEAFF

j_call: TRBJ2-3
clone_size: few
v_call: TRBV12-3/TRBV12-4
d_call: TRBD2
cdr3_nt: TGTGCCAGCAGTTCATTTCGGGAGGCCGGCACAGATACGCAGTATTTT
cdr3_aa: CASSSFREAGTDTQYF

j_call: TRBJ2-2
clone_size: .
v_call: TRBV30
d_call: .
cdr3_nt: TGTGCCTGGTGGGGCGGAACCGGGGAGCTGTTTTTT
cdr3_aa: CAWWGGTGELFF

j_call: TRBJ2-2
clone_size: many
v_call: TRBV7-7
d_call: .
cdr3_nt: TGTGCCAGCAGCTTAGCTACTCGCACAGGGTATGGCGGGGAGCTGTTTTTT
cdr3_aa: CASSLATRTGYGGELFF

j_call: TRBJ1-1
clone_size: many
v_call: TRBV5-1
d_call: .
cdr3_nt: TGCGCCAGCAGCTTGGGACATGCGAACACTGAAGCTTTCTTT
cdr3_aa: CASSLGHANTEAFF

j_call: TRBJ2-1
clone_size: .
v_call: TRBV29-1
d_call: .
cdr3_nt: TGCAGCGCCGCAGGGAGCTCCTACAATGAGCAGTTCTTC
cdr3_aa: CSAAGSSYNEQFF

j_call: TRBJ2-5
clone_size: few
v_call: TRBV3-1
d_call: .
cdr3_nt: TGTGCCACCGAGCTTCGGGAGACCCAGTACTTC
cdr3_aa: CATELRETQYF

j_call: TRBJ2-3
clone_size: .
v_call: TRBV11-2
d_call: .
cdr3_nt: TGTGCCAGCAGCCCCCACTCAGATACGCAGTATTTT
cdr3_aa: CASSPHSDTQYF

j_call: TRBJ2-5
clone_size: .
v_call: TRBV15
d_call: TRBD1
cdr3_nt: TGTGCCACCAGCAGAGTGGGACAGGGGCAAGAGACCCAGTACTTC
cdr3_aa: CATSRVGQGQETQYF

j_call: TRBJ2-1
clone_size: .
v_call: TRBV30
d_call: .
cdr3_nt: TGTGCCTGGAGTGTACGCGGGGCAGCTGAGCAGTTCTTC
cdr3_aa: CAWSVRGAAEQFF

j_call: TRBJ1-6
clone_size: many
v_call: TRBV12-3/TRBV12-4
d_call: .
cdr3_nt: TGTGCCAGCAGTCCCCCCGAGATGAGGTCACCCCTCCACTTT
cdr3_aa: CASSPPEMRSPLHF

j_call: TRBJ2-1
clone_size: .
v_call: TRBV5-5
d_call: .
cdr3_nt: TGTGCCAGCAGCTTACCTCCGTTAGGCAATGACCAGTTCTTC
cdr3_aa: CASSLPPLGNDQFF

j_call: TRBJ2-7
clone_size: .
v_call: TRBV29-1
d_call: TRBD1
cdr3_nt: TGCAGCGTGGCGACAGGGACCAACGAGCAGTACTTC
cdr3_aa: CSVATGTNEQYF

j_call: TRBJ2-2
clone_size: many
v_call: TRBV12-3/TRBV12-4
d_call: .
cdr3_nt: TGTGCCAGCAACCTAGGGGCGCGAGGCACCGGGGAGCTGTTTTTT
cdr3_aa: CASNLGARGTGELFF

j_call: TRBJ2-1
clone_size: few
v_call: TRBV6-6
d_call: TRBD1
cdr3_nt: TGTGCCAGCAGTTACGGGACAGCCGGGTGGTTCTTC
cdr3_aa: CASSYGTAGWFF

j_call: TRBJ2-2
clone_size: .
v_call: TRBV20-1
d_call: .
cdr3_nt: TGCAGTGCTAAACCTAACAGCCCGAACACCGGGGAGCTGTTTTTT
cdr3_aa: CSAKPNSPNTGELFF

j_call: TRBJ2-3
clone_size: many
v_call: TRBV29-1
d_call: .
cdr3_nt: TGCAGCGTTGTAGGAGGTCATTACCCTGGGGGCGACACAGATACGCAGTATTTT
cdr3_aa: CSVVGGHYPGGDTDTQYF

j_call: TRBJ1-1
clone_size: .
v_call: TRBV29-1
d_call: .
cdr3_nt: TGCAGCGCCGAAGAGGTCCAAAATGGTGAAGCTTTCTTT
cdr3_aa: CSAEEVQNGEAFF

j_call: TRBJ2-5
clone_size: .
v_call: TRBV5-1
d_call: TRBD2
cdr3_nt: TGCGCCAGCAGCTTGAGGACTAGCGGGAGTACCGAGACCCAGTACTTC
cdr3_aa: CASSLRTSGSTETQYF

j_call: TRBJ1-1
clone_size: .
v_call: TRBV4-2
d_call: .
cdr3_nt: TGTGCCAGCAGCCAAGCATTTAGGGTATCTTTTGATGAAGCTTTCTTT
cdr3_aa: CASSQAFRVSFDEAFF

j_call: TRBJ2-3
clone_size: many
v_call: TRBV7-2
d_call: .
cdr3_nt: TGTGCCAGCAGCTTATGGGGACCAACAGATACGCAGTATTTT
cdr3_aa: CASSLWGPTDTQYF

j_call: TRBJ2-1
clone_size: .
v_call: TRBV18
d_call: .
cdr3_nt: TGTGCCAGCTCACCACCGGGACTTGCCCTTCGGGAGCAGTTCTTC
cdr3_aa: CASSPPGLALREQFF

j_call: TRBJ1-1
clone_size: few
v_call: TRBV5-1
d_call: .
cdr3_nt: TGCGCCAGCAGCTTCAGTGGCGACACTGAAGCTTTCTTT
cdr3_aa: CASSFSGDTEAFF

j_call: TRBJ1-1
clone_size: many
v_call: TRBV5-1
d_call: .
cdr3_nt: TGCGCCAGCAGCCCGGGGTTAACTGAAGCTTTCTTT
cdr3_aa: CASSPGLTEAFF

j_call: TRBJ1-3
clone_size: few
v_call: TRBV30
d_call: TRBD1
cdr3_nt: TGTGCCTGGAGCTCGGGACAGCACTCTGGAAACACCATATATTTT
cdr3_aa: CAWSSGQHSGNTIYF

j_call: TRBJ2-3
clone_size: .
v_call: TRBV12-3/TRBV12-4
d_call: TRBD2
cdr3_nt: TGTGCCAGCACCGCTGGGGGGGGTACAGATACGCAGTATTTT
cdr3_aa: CASTAGGGTDTQYF

j_call: TRBJ2-2
clone_size: few
v_call: TRBV24-1
d_call: TRBD1
cdr3_nt: TGTGCCACCAGTGAACCCCCCGGGACAGGGCATACCACCGGGGAGCTGTTTTTT
cdr3_aa: CATSEPPGTGHTTGELFF

j_call: TRBJ2-1
clone_size: once
v_call: TRBV29-1
d_call: .
cdr3_nt: TGCAGCGTTGATCTCCTACCTAATGAGCAGTTCTTC
cdr3_aa: CSVDLLPNEQFF

j_call: TRBJ1-1
clone_size: .
v_call: TRBV27
d_call: .
cdr3_nt: TGTGCCAGCAGGGTGTCAGGGAGGGTCACTGAAGCTTTCTTT
cdr3_aa: CASRVSGRVTEAFF

j_call: TRBJ2-6
clone_size: .
v_call: TRBV19
d_call: TRBD1
cdr3_nt: TGTGCCACCCTTTCGTGGCAGGGGGATGGGGCCAACGTCCTGACTTTC
cdr3_aa: CATLSWQGDGANVLTF

j_call: TRBJ2-6
clone_size: .
v_call: TRBV5-1
d_call: TRBD1
cdr3_nt: TGCGCCAGCAGCTTGGTGGGGACAGGGAACACTGGGGCCAACGTCCTGACTTTC
cdr3_aa: CASSLVGTGNTGANVLTF

j_call: TRBJ2-7
clone_size: .
v_call: TRBV7-8
d_call: TRBD2
cdr3_nt: TGTGCCAGCAGCTCCTCCCCGAGCGGGGGGTCCTACGAGCAGTACTTC
cdr3_aa: CASSSSPSGGSYEQYF

j_call: TRBJ1-5
clone_size: few
v_call: TRBV4-2
d_call: .
cdr3_nt: TGTGCCAGCAGGGATAGGATCGGCGATCAGCCCCAGCATTTT
cdr3_aa: CASRDRIGDQPQHF

j_call: TRBJ1-1
clone_size: many
v_call: TRBV12-3/TRBV12-4
d_call: .
cdr3_nt: TGTGCCAGCAACATCGGGACACCGAACACTGAAGCTTTCTTT
cdr3_aa: CASNIGTPNTEAFF

j_call: TRBJ2-5
clone_size: few
v_call: TRBV27
d_call: .
cdr3_nt: TGTGCCAGCAGTCCCGAGTGGGGGGCTGGGGAGACCCAGTACTTC
cdr3_aa: CASSPEWGAGETQYF

j_call: TRBJ2-1
clone_size: .
v_call: TRBV14
d_call: .
cdr3_nt: TGTGCCAGCAGCCAAGATCCGCGGGTATCCTTATACAATGAGCAGTTCTTC
cdr3_aa: CASSQDPRVSLYNEQFF

j_call: TRBJ1-2
clone_size: many
v_call: TRBV6-2/TRBV6-3
d_call: .
cdr3_nt: TGTGCCAGCAGTTCCACCTATGGCTACACCTTC
cdr3_aa: CASSSTYGYTF

j_call: TRBJ2-7
clone_size: many
v_call: TRBV5-1
d_call: .
cdr3_nt: TGCGCCAGCAGCTTAACTCGCTACGAGCAGTACTTC
cdr3_aa: CASSLTRYEQYF

j_call: TRBJ2-1
clone_size: .
v_call: TRBV3-1
d_call: TRBD2
cdr3_nt: TGTGCCAGCAGCCATACTAGCGGCAACTACAATGAGCAGTTCTTC
cdr3_aa: CASSHTSGNYNEQFF

j_call: TRBJ2-1
clone_size: .
v_call: TRBV20-1
d_call: .
cdr3_nt: TGCAGTGCTAGAGATCCGCACAGACCTATCTCCTACAATGAGCAGTTCTTC
cdr3_aa: CSARDPHRPISYNEQFF

j_call: TRBJ1-1
clone_size: few
v_call: TRBV5-1
d_call: .
cdr3_nt: TGCGCCAGCAGCTTGGGACGGAGGGGCAGGGCTGCAGCTTTCTTT
cdr3_aa: CASSLGRRGRAAAFF

j_call: TRBJ1-1
clone_size: .
v_call: TRBV25-1
d_call: TRBD1
cdr3_nt: TGTGCCAGCAGCGGGACAGGGCGGGGAGCTTTCTTT
cdr3_aa: CASSGTGRGAFF

j_call: TRBJ1-1
clone_size: .
v_call: TRBV5-1
d_call: .
cdr3_nt: TGCGCCAGCAGCTTGGGGCGTCCGGGGAGCACTGAAGCTTTCTTT
cdr3_aa: CASSLGRPGSTEAFF